This is a list of T cell receptor beta chains from one sample in a study of PD-1 blockade in classical Hodgkin lymphoma. Assay used: immunoSEQ multiplex PCR; TCRdb lists only in-frame clones, some missing. The data show tens of thousands of clones, more than 75% seen once. Source: peripheral blood mononuclear cells (PBMCs), taken before the fourth cycle of nivolumab. The origin of the receptors is a human donor with classical Hodgkin lymphoma. CDR3s include the opening cysteine and the closing phenylalanine or tryptophan. The D gene is left open where the match is weak. Rows may omit the clone size; those that give it use once, few, many or a size class.

TRBV5-6	TRBD1	few	TRBJ2-1	CASSPGQGAPFPRNEQFF	TGTGCCAGCAGCCCGGGACAGGGGGCCCCCTTCCCCCGAAATGAGCAGTTCTTC
TRBV30	TRBD1	-	TRBJ2-7	CAWRRRQGVPEYF	TGTGCCTGGAGAAGGCGGCAGGGGGTCCCGGAGTACTTC
TRBV5-5	TRBD2	-	TRBJ2-7	CASSLWTGLAGFEQYF	TGTGCCAGCAGCTTATGGACGGGACTAGCGGGTTTCGAGCAGTACTTC
TRBV9	-	-	TRBJ1-1	CASSPGGVNTEAFF	TGTGCCAGCAGCCCCGGTGGGGTGAACACTGAAGCTTTCTTT
TRBV14	-	-	TRBJ2-1	CASSQDRTAIYNEQFF	TGTGCCAGCAGCCAAGACAGGACTGCCATCTACAATGAGCAGTTCTTC
TRBV19	-	-	TRBJ1-6	CASSYEGSGSPLHF	TGTGCCAGTAGTTATGAGGGAAGTGGCTCACCCCTCCACTTT
TRBV11-1	-	few	TRBJ2-2	CASTTAAGNTGELFF	TGTGCCAGCACAACGGCGGCGGGAAACACCGGGGAGCTGTTTTTT
TRBV2	-	-	TRBJ2-7	CASSEGGASYEQYF	TGTGCCAGCAGTGAAGGGGGGGCCTCCTACGAGCAGTACTTC
TRBV27	-	-	TRBJ1-1	CASSLLRGSTEAFF	TGTGCCAGCAGTTTATTAAGAGGAAGCACTGAAGCTTTCTTT
TRBV30	TRBD1	-	TRBJ2-2	CAWRPEGAVAGELFF	TGTGCCTGGCGGCCCGAGGGGGCGGTTGCCGGGGAGCTGTTTTTT
TRBV5-5	-	-	TRBJ2-7	CASSSGWGEQYF	TGTGCCAGCAGCTCTGGCTGGGGCGAGCAGTACTTC
TRBV6-1	TRBD2	medium-sized	TRBJ2-7	CASSVFVASGRDGQYF	TGTGCCAGCAGTGTGTTCGTGGCTAGCGGGAGGGATGGGCAGTACTTC
TRBV7-3	-	-	TRBJ2-5	CASSLTSRAGETQYF	TGTGCCAGCAGCTTAACGTCAAGAGCAGGAGAGACCCAGTACTTC
TRBV25-1	TRBD1	-	TRBJ1-1	CASSGRGLVTEAFF	TGTGCCAGCAGTGGCAGGGGGTTGGTTACTGAAGCTTTCTTT
TRBV19	-	-	TRBJ2-1	CASTSGRERSYNEQFF	TGTGCCAGTACCAGCGGACGGGAGAGGTCCTACAATGAGCAGTTCTTC
TRBV5-6	-	-	TRBJ2-4	CASSLDIRQLGNIQYF	TGTGCCAGCAGCTTAGACATTCGGCAGTTGGGAAACATTCAGTACTTC
TRBV7-3	-	-	TRBJ2-5	CASSSRQLETQYF	TGTGCCAGCAGCTCTAGACAGCTTGAGACCCAGTACTTC
TRBV30	TRBD1	-	TRBJ1-6	CAWSRRTGLMVANSPLHF	TGTGCCTGGAGTAGGAGGACAGGGCTTATGGTGGCTAATTCACCCCTCCACTTT
TRBV11-3	TRBD2	-	TRBJ2-1	CASSPRAGLGEQFF	TGTGCCAGCAGCCCTAGAGCGGGACTGGGAGAGCAGTTCTTC
TRBV5-1	-	-	TRBJ1-3	CASSLGTDSGNTIYF	TGCGCCAGCAGCTTGGGGACAGACTCTGGAAACACCATATATTTT
TRBV10-3	-	-	TRBJ1-6	CAIKGAGDNSPLHF	TGTGCCATCAAAGGCGCAGGGGATAATTCACCCCTCCACTTT
TRBV5-1	-	-	TRBJ2-1	CASSLELEIYNEQFF	TGCGCCAGCAGCTTGGAACTAGAGATTTACAATGAGCAGTTCTTC
TRBV5-1	-	-	TRBJ1-1	CASSNPGAFTEAFF	TGCGCCAGCAGCAATCCGGGGGCGTTCACTGAAGCTTTCTTT
TRBV7-2	TRBD1	-	TRBJ2-7	CASTLVGTGAYEQYF	TGTGCCAGCACCCTCGTCGGGACAGGGGCCTACGAGCAGTACTTC
TRBV30	-	-	TRBJ2-5	CAWGGVGTGTQYF	TGTGCCTGGGGTGGGGTAGGGACGGGGACCCAGTACTTC
TRBV27	-	-	TRBJ1-5	CASSLSPGGNQPQHF	TGTGCCAGCAGTTTATCCCCGGGGGGAAATCAGCCCCAGCATTTT